Shown below are 8 T cell receptor beta chains from a single sample sequenced in a study of cytomegalovirus exposure and HLA in healthy donors. PCR used 60 Vbeta primers and 13 Jbeta primers. Data came from immunoSEQ multiplex PCR; TCRdb stores just in-frame clones and leaves some out. In the table there are roughly 230,000 clones, about nine tenths of which are singletons. Material: PBMCs. The receptors were sampled from a girl between 2 and 10 years old in good health and CMV-seronegative.

This chain connects TRBV19 to TRBJ2-5; 12 nucleotides line up with TRBD2. J lost 2 bases, V lost 6 bases, and 4 bases had no gene match. The CDR3 has 15 residues. Looked up from germline, CDR1 is LNHDA and CDR2 is SQIVND (reference sequence). The CDR3 is CASRPTSGSQETQYF. The CDR3 coding sequence is TGTGCCAGTAGGCCGACTAGCGGGAGTCAAGAGACCCAGTACTTC.

The chain combines TRBV28 with TRBJ2-1; 14 positions agree with TRBD2. Per germline, CDR1 MDHEN and CDR2 SYDVKM. J gave up 1 base and V 1 base, and 3 bases lay outside the gene matches. This CDR3 region has 18 residues. Here the CDR3 DNA reads TGTGCCAGCAGTTTATTTGGGACTAGCGGGGGTTCCTACAATGAGCAGTTCTTC. Its translation is CASSLFGTSGGSYNEQFF.

This clone was found a few times. The gene calls are TRBV6-1 and TRBJ1-4, with D hard to call. The germline V gene encodes CDR1 MNHNS and CDR2 SASEGT. V shed 8 bases and J shed 5 bases, with 9 bases lying between them. CDR3 size: 12 residues. In DNA form, the CDR3 reads TGTGCCAGCTTAGCACTAAATGAAAAACTGTTTTTT. Translation: CASLALNEKLFF.

J is TRBJ2-7 and V is TRBV6-4; weak D call: TRBD1 (5 bases). Trimming pared 4 bases from V and 2 bases from J, leaving 15 bases between. The CDR3 spans 15 residues. Germline loops: CDR1 MRHNA, CDR2 SNTAGT. The CDR3 DNA follows: TGTGCCAGCAGTGTTTCCCTACAGGCCGCCTACGAGCAGTACTTC. This gives the protein CASSVSLQAAYEQYF.

V gene TRBV5-4 combines with J gene TRBJ1-3; 7 positions match TRBD1. Germline loops: CDR1 SGHNT, CDR2 YYREEE (reference sequence). Trimming at V came to 1 base and at J to 7 bases, leaving 5 bases not matched to a gene. CDR3 size: 14 residues. The CDR3 reads CASSLKGARNTIYF. The CDR3 DNA is TGTGCCAGCAGCTTGAAGGGGGCGCGGAACACCATATATTTT.

The rearrangement uses TRBV2 and TRBJ1-3, with 10 bases matching TRBD1. This CDR3 contains 14 residues. V shed 8 bases and J 1 base; nucleotides not matched to a gene: 2. Germline CDR1 is SNHLY and CDR2 is FYNNEI. The CDR3 protein is CASGTGVSGNTIYF. Written as DNA, the CDR3 is TGTGCCAGCGGGACAGGGGTGTCTGGAAACACCATATATTTT.

The CDR3 protein is CASSLFLAGDEEQFF. In DNA, the CDR3 is TGCGCCAGCAGCTTGTTTCTAGCGGGAGATGAGGAGCAGTTCTTC. The chain joins TRBV5-1 to TRBJ2-1, with 10 bases matching TRBD2. Trimming at V came to 1 base and at J to 10 bases, leaving 8 bases not matched to a gene. CDR3 length equals 15 residues. Germline CDR1 reads SGHRS; CDR2 reads YFSETQ.

The chain links TRBV2 to TRBJ2-1, with D perhaps matching TRBD2 (5 bases). V lost 9 bases to trimming and J lost 1 base, with 19 bases between them. CDR1 is SNHLY and CDR2 is FYNNEI in the germline V gene. CDR3 length: 16 residues. CDR3 residues: CARTLGRDGSYNEQFF. The CDR3 DNA reads as TGTGCCAGAACCCTAGGACGGGATGGGTCCTACAATGAGCAGTTCTTC.